This T cell receptor (beta chain) was captured in a study of blood T cell repertoires in COVID-19. Study at large: Specimens from acute and convalescent COVID-19 originated in the United States, Italy and Spain.

The V end lost 3 bases, the J end lost 1 base, and 9 bases lay between the germline ends. Germline V lookup: CDR1 KGHSH, CDR2 LQKENI. The CDR3 consists of 14 residues. As originally analysed: Reference gene primer amplification yielded estimated nucleated cell counts. Only in-frame clones appear in the TCRdb table, and some are missing; sequencing was by immunoSEQ multiplex PCR. From that table come the V and J calls and clone size; the DNA was used to work out D and trimming. The profile shows approximately 120,000 clones, 85% to 90% of them singletons. Concerning this clone itself: This sample includes further DNA sequences coding for the same CDR3.

The source of this sequence is a woman older than 75 with COVID-19, enrolled during active disease. The sequenced sample consisted of peripheral blood. The chain carries TRBV18 and TRBJ1-1; D is uncertain. CDR3 residues: CASSPAGKNTEAFF. The CDR3 DNA follows: TGTGCCAGCTCACCCGCCGGGAAGAACACTGAAGCTTTCTTT.